These T cell receptor beta chains were read from a single sample in a study of shared T cell receptors in the human thymus. Sequencing used immunoSEQ multiplex PCR; TCRdb keeps in-frame clones, though not all of them. Of about 660,000 clones detected, around 87% appear once; the ten largest clones hold 0.0094%. The data were also submitted as part of a second study, on human thymus T cells.

Sequencing input: thymocytes. Receptor source: a boy under three years old with a congenital heart defect. CDR3s include the opening cysteine and the closing phenylalanine or tryptophan. Fields, in order: V gene, J gene, D gene, clone size, CDR3 DNA, CDR3 protein. D genes are given only for firm matches. The size of a clone is reported for some rows only, either as once, few or many, or as a class for expanded clones.

TRBV30	TRBJ2-7	TRBD1	-	TGTGCCTGGAGCCGGGACAGCTACGAGCAGTACTTC	CAWSRDSYEQYF
TRBV28	TRBJ2-7	TRBD1	-	TGTGCCAGTCAGACAGGGGCTATTTACGAGCAGTACTTC	CASQTGAIYEQYF
TRBV27	TRBJ1-5	-	-	TGTGCCAGCAGTTTGGGGACTGCGAATCAGCCCCAGCATTTT	CASSLGTANQPQHF
TRBV5-1	TRBJ2-7	TRBD2	once	TGCGCCAGCAGCTTGGGTCTAGCGGGGGGAGCGCACGAGCAGTACTTC	CASSLGLAGGAHEQYF
TRBV5-1	TRBJ1-4	TRBD1	-	TGCGCCAGCAGCTTGGACAGGGGTAGGGCAACTAATGAAAAACTGTTTTTT	CASSLDRGRATNEKLFF
TRBV10-3	TRBJ1-2	TRBD1	-	TGTGCCATCGGTGACAGGGGGCATTGTGGCTACACCTTC	CAIGDRGHCGYTF
TRBV6-6	TRBJ2-7	TRBD1	-	TGTGCCAGCAGAGGGACAGGAGCGACCTACGAGCAGTACTTC	CASRGTGATYEQYF
TRBV1	TRBJ1-1	-	-	TGCACCAGCAGCCCCGGGATGAACACTGAAGCTTTCTTT	CTSSPGMNTEAFF
TRBV9	TRBJ2-7	-	-	TGTGCCAGCAGCGTAGATGGACAGCTTCCCTACGAGCAGTACTTC	CASSVDGQLPYEQYF
TRBV6-1	TRBJ1-5	-	-	TGTGCCAGCAGTGAAGCGCTAGGGGCACCTTATCAGCCCCAGCATTTT	CASSEALGAPYQPQHF
TRBV5-4	TRBJ2-1	TRBD1	-	TGTGCCAGCAGCCAAGGGACAGGGAGGTACAATGAGCAGTTCTTC	CASSQGTGRYNEQFF